These 22 T cell receptor beta chains came from one sample sequenced in a study of cytomegalovirus exposure and HLA in healthy donors. TCRdb keeps only in-frame clones here, not all; method: immunoSEQ multiplex PCR. The sample has about 78,000 clones, 90% to 97% seen once. Sequencing was performed on PBMCs. The receptors were sampled from a man aged 18 to 29 in good health and CMV-seropositive.

The V and J genes are TRBV9 and TRBJ2-1; 7 bases line up with TRBD2. CDR1 is SGDLS and CDR2 is YYNGEE in the germline V gene. The trim removed 3 bases at V and 8 bases at J, leaving 14 bases unmatched. The CDR3 is 16 amino acids. Here the CDR3 reads CASSGEGGPQRHEQFF. CDR3 sequence (DNA): TGTGCCAGCAGCGGGGAGGGAGGGCCCCAACGACATGAGCAGTTCTTC.

The J gene is TRBJ2-7, the V gene TRBV6-1; tentative D call: TRBD2 (5 bases). V lost 4 bases to trimming and J lost 1 base, with 14 bases between them. Germline CDR1 reads MNHNS; CDR2 reads SASEGT. The CDR3 totals 15 residues. The CDR3 coding sequence is TGTGCCAGCAGTGCATTAGTAGCGAGATCCTACGAGCAGTACTTC. The encoded protein is CASSALVARSYEQYF.

The V and J genes are TRBV28 and TRBJ2-7; TRBD1 matches at 12 bases. From germline, CDR1 is MDHEN and CDR2 SYDVKM. The V gene end was trimmed by 6 bases and the J gene end by 6 bases; junction bases not matched to a gene: 9. The CDR3 loop spans 15 amino acids. The CDR3 spells CASRGTGTGGGEQYF. The CDR3 region has the DNA TGTGCCAGCAGGGGAACTGGGACAGGGGGCGGCGAGCAGTACTTC.

This clone was seen a single time. This chain joins TRBV5-1 and TRBJ2-5; 7 bases are a match to TRBD2. J was trimmed by 1 base and V by 3 bases; bases with no gene match: 6. The CDR3 runs 15 residues. Germline assignment: CDR1 SGHRS and CDR2 YFSETQ. The CDR3 DNA sequence: TGCGCCAGCAGCTGGGGGGGTGGGACCCAAGAGACCCAGTACTTC. Protein sequence: CASSWGGGTQETQYF.

This chain connects TRBV7-2 to TRBJ1-4; 10 bases are shared with TRBD1. Germline CDR1 SGHTA, CDR2 FQGNSA. The CDR3 contains 17 residues. V was clipped by 5 bases and J by 6 bases; unmatched bases: 12. The CDR3 nucleotides read TGTGCCAGCAGCGTCGTCTATGGACAGGGGGACCATGAAAAACTGTTTTTT. This encodes CASSVVYGQGDHEKLFF.

V is TRBV7-9 and J is TRBJ1-3; TRBD1 aligns across 10 bases. CDR1 and CDR2 (germline): SEHNR, FQNEAQ (reference sequence). The V gene end was trimmed by 8 bases and the J gene end by 4 bases; junction bases not matched to a gene: 17. The CDR3 has 18 amino acids. Here the CDR3 reads CASRLTGTGVLGGNTIYF. The CDR3 region has the DNA TGTGCCAGCCGATTAACCGGGACAGGGGTTCTAGGCGGAAACACCATATATTTT. The entire variable domain, with the rest obtained from reference TRBV7-9 and TRBJ1-3, is as follows: DTGVSQNPRHKITKRGQNVTFRCDPISEHNRLYWYRQTLGQGPEFLTYFQNEAQLEKSRLLSDRFSAERPKGSFSTLEIQRTEQGDSAMYLCASRLTGTGVLGGNTIYFGEGSWLTVV.

The chain uses TRBV5-1 and TRBJ2-3; possible D gene TRBD2, 6 bases. Per germline, CDR1 SGHRS and CDR2 YFSETQ. This CDR3 is 16 amino acids long. Trimming removed 4 bases from V and 2 bases from J, with 17 bases in between. The CDR3 DNA follows: TGCGCCAGCAGCCAAAATTCGGGGGTAAACACAGATACGCAGTATTTT. This sequence encodes CASSQNSGVNTDTQYF.

The CDR3 loop is CAWRGPSGTGGGEQYF. The CDR3 DNA is TGTGCCTGGAGGGGGCCGTCCGGGACAGGGGGCGGCGAGCAGTACTTC. The rearrangement uses TRBV30 and TRBJ2-7; 12 nucleotides align to TRBD1. CDR3 length: 16 residues. Germline-derived CDR1 and CDR2 are GTSNPN and SVGIG (reference sequence). Unmatched junction bases numbered 12, after V lost 3 bases and J lost 6 bases.

V and J are TRBV6-6 and TRBJ2-7; no clear D. Trimming left V 0 bases short and J 5 bases short, with 8 bases between. Per the germline V gene, CDR1 is MNHNY and CDR2 is SVGAGI (reference sequence). The CDR3 has 13 residues. CDR3 coding DNA: TGTGCCAGCAGTTACTCGGAGAGCAACGAGCAGTACTTC. It specifies CASSYSESNEQYF.

The V and J genes are TRBV7-3 and TRBJ2-5; D perhaps matches TRBD2 (5 bases). V lost 4 bases and J 5 bases, leaving 11 bases between the germline ends. This CDR3 is built from 13 residues. The germline V gene has CDR1 SGHTA and CDR2 FQGTGA. CDR3 nucleotide sequence: TGTGCCAGCAGCTCGACTTGGAGGGAGACCCAGTACTTC. Its translation: CASSSTWRETQYF.

This clone is a singleton in its sample. CDR3 nucleotide sequence: TGTGCCAGCAGTTACTCAGCCGACACTGAAGCTTTCTTT. Translated, it gives CASSYSADTEAFF. The chain links TRBV6-5 to TRBJ1-1; D remains ambiguous. The V end was cut by 0 bases, the J end by 3 bases, with 5 bases between. CDR3 length: 13 residues. Germline CDR1 and CDR2: MNHEY and SVGAGI.

The chain combines TRBV4-1 with TRBJ1-2; D is unclear. With 1 base removed from V and 2 bases from J, the gap between germline ends came to 14 bases. This CDR3 has 16 amino acids. CDR1 and CDR2 from the germline V gene are MGHRA and YSYEKL. This CDR3 is CASSQGHHGENYGYTF. The CDR3 bases are TGCGCCAGCAGCCAAGGGCACCACGGGGAGAACTATGGCTACACCTTC.

The rearrangement joins TRBV13 to TRBJ2-7; tentatively, D is TRBD1 (5 bases). From germline, CDR1 is PRHDT and CDR2 FYEKMQ (reference sequence). This CDR3 is built from 15 residues. V dropped 0 bases and J dropped 1 base, with 10 bases sitting between them. CDR3 loop: CASSLGPAGSYEQYF. The CDR3 coding sequence is TGTGCCAGCAGCTTAGGCCCGGCAGGGTCCTACGAGCAGTACTTC.

This clone was found once. The rearrangement links TRBV28 to TRBJ2-7; 9 nucleotides agree with TRBD1. Germline values: CDR1 MDHEN, CDR2 SYDVKM. V gave up 4 bases and J gave up 6 bases; unmatched junction bases: 19. The CDR3 is 18 amino acids. CDR3 coding DNA: TGTGCCAGCAGTTCCCAGTACTCAATAAACAGGGGGCTCAGCGAGCAGTACTTC. Its protein is CASSSQYSINRGLSEQYF.

The chain combines TRBV5-5 with TRBJ1-4; tentatively, D is TRBD1 (5 bases). Looked up from germline, CDR1 is SGHKS and CDR2 is YYEKEE (reference sequence). This CDR3 has 14 residues. Deletions cut 4 bases from V and 8 bases from J, with 15 bases between. CDR3: CASSPGQIGEKLFF. The CDR3 DNA sequence: TGTGCCAGCAGCCCCGGACAAATCGGCGAAAAACTGTTTTTT.

The chain recombines TRBV6-1 with TRBJ2-5, with 7 bases that match TRBD1. The CDR3 totals 15 residues. Germline V CDR1 and CDR2: MNHNS, SASEGT. Trimming took 2 bases from V and 2 from J; bases not matched to a gene: 5. Written as DNA, the CDR3 is TGTGCCAGCAGTGAAATTGTGGGACAGCAAGAGACCCAGTACTTC. It translates to CASSEIVGQQETQYF.

This rearrangement joins TRBV5-1 to TRBJ2-1, with TRBD2 matching 11 bases. This CDR3 region has 16 residues. V gave up 4 bases and J gave up 3 bases; unmatched junction bases: 6. Germline assignment: CDR1 SGHRS and CDR2 YFSETQ. CDR3 protein: CASSRGGTSGYNEQFF. CDR3 bases: TGCGCCAGCAGCCGCGGGGGGACTAGCGGCTACAATGAGCAGTTCTTC.

The chain has TRBV27 and TRBJ2-7; the D is unclear. CDR1 is MNHEY, CDR2 SMNVEV, per germline (reference sequence). This CDR3 is 12 amino acids long. V lost 4 bases and J lost 2, with 6 bases in between. The CDR3 is CASSSTPYEQYF. The CDR3 coding sequence is TGTGCCAGCAGTTCTACCCCCTACGAGCAGTACTTC.

This chain links TRBV18 with TRBJ2-5; D is possibly TRBD1 (6 bases). This CDR3 has 16 residues. The ends were cut back, 0 bases at V and 2 bases at J, with 13 bases in the middle. Germline V CDR1 and CDR2: KGHSH, LQKENI. CDR3 nucleotide sequence: TGTGCCAGCTCACCACCGACAGGTACGGGACAAGAGACCCAGTACTTC. It is translated as CASSPPTGTGQETQYF.

CDR3 protein: CASSQDLRGSNEQYF. The CDR3 DNA sequence: TGTGCCAGCAGCCAAGATCTTAGAGGCTCGAACGAGCAGTACTTC. The chain is built from TRBV4-2 and TRBJ2-7; no clear D. Trimming cost V 0 bases and J 5 bases, with 14 bases left between them. The CDR3 runs 15 residues. The V gene's germline CDR1 is LGHNA and CDR2 YNFKEQ.

V gene TRBV28 combines with J gene TRBJ1-1, with unresolved D. The CDR3 is made up of 14 amino acids. From germline, CDR1 is MDHEN and CDR2 SYDVKM. Trimming stripped 1 base from V and 3 bases from J, with 9 bases between. CDR3 protein: CASSLSGGYTEAFF. CDR3 coding DNA: TGTGCCAGCAGTTTATCCGGCGGGTACACTGAAGCTTTCTTT.

This clone ranks as medium-sized. V usage is TRBV6-5 and J usage is TRBJ2-1; 7 positions match TRBD1. The V gene's germline CDR1 is MNHEY and CDR2 SVGAGI. With V trimmed by 2 bases and J by 5 bases, 3 bases remained unmatched. The length of the CDR3 is 14 residues. The CDR3 coding sequence is TGTGCCAGCAGTTACGGCAGGGGGAACAATGAGCAGTTCTTC. Translated: CASSYGRGNNEQFF.